This TCR beta chain was recovered during a study of CD4 T cells in relation to SARS-CoV-2 and coronaviruses. Study at large: The negative reference was HIV-1 Nef peptide pool or peptide-free culture. General study results and limits: Compared with monoreactive clones, crossreactive clones showed significantly weaker SARS-CoV-2 expansion.

About this clone: The target antigen is unknown.

Before the COVID-19 pandemic, during about 2011-2019, CD4+ T cells were taken from unexposed donors. After ten to eleven days of culture, CD4+ T cells were isolated. Testing used SARS-CoV-2 S/N and four cold-coronavirus spikes on unexposed-donor CD4+ T cells, cells permitting. On days 3 and 7, cultures got half fresh IL-2 medium. Libraries were prepared by immunoSEQ multiplex PCR; TCRdb keeps only in-frame clonotypes and omits some of them. The sample includes around 16,000 clones, around three quarters of them seen just once. CDR1 and CDR2 from the germline V gene are SEHNR and FQNEAQ (reference sequence). V lost 5 bases and J lost 3; bases outside the gene matches: 8. The CDR3 length is 15 residues.

The specimen was CD4+ T cells from PBMCs, cultured in vitro. This clonotype was obtained from a human donor in good health. The gene calls are TRBV7-9 and TRBJ2-7; TRBD1 aligns across 9 bases. The CDR3 sequence is CASSLEGQGYYEQYF. The CDR3, as DNA: TGTGCCAGCAGCCTAGAGGGACAGGGTTACTACGAGCAGTACTTC.